The clone carrying this TCR beta chain appeared once. Its antigen is as yet unknown. V lost 4 bases to trimming and J lost 7 bases; unmatched junction nucleotides: 3. Germline CDR1 reads DFQATT; CDR2 reads SNEGSKA (reference sequence). This CDR3 is built from 12 residues. These data come from a study of T cell repertoires in cytomegalovirus infection. Study context: Indicated by public TCR beta signatures were CMV infection and matching HLA type. Study conclusions and caveats: HLA-C-restricted CMV clonotypes gave the most frequent clonotype in two of eight donors. Cumulative public TCR beta family frequency identified carriers of CMV plus the relevant HLA.

TCRdb re-called the reads through MiXCR, storing one row per CDR3 protein. The sample lists more than 300,000 distinct CDR3 sequences; around a third were seen once. The clonotype originates from a human donor in good health (CMV status not recorded). Some clones in this sample may be carry-over from other donors' samples. The rearrangement uses TRBV20-1 and TRBJ2-1; 8 nucleotides agree with TRBD2. Sequencing was performed on cultured PBMCs, taken from culture after CMV antigen stimulation. CDR3 DNA: TGCAGTGCTACGGGAGGGTCGAATGAGCAGTTCTTC. Encoded protein: CSATGGSNEQFF.